A selection of T cell receptor beta chains follows, all from one sample in a study of blood T cell repertoires in COVID-19. Using immunoSEQ multiplex PCR, the repertoire was profiled, and TCRdb retains in-frame clones only, with some absent. Of about 230,000 clones listed, 85% to 90% were seen once; the top ten hold 11%. Sequencing used peripheral blood. These receptors were collected from a man aged 50 to 59 with COVID-19, enrolled during active disease. Both conserved end residues are part of each CDR3. The D gene is left open where the match is weak. The size entry is marked missing in some rows and otherwise reads once, few, many or a size class.

>-|TRBV5-4|TRBJ2-7|TRBD1
CASSLVDRENEQYF
TGTGCCAGCAGCTTGGTCGACAGGGAAAACGAGCAGTACTTC
>-|TRBV18|TRBJ1-1|-
CASSQPAGSEAFF
TGTGCCAGCTCGCAACCGGCGGGCTCTGAAGCTTTCTTT
>-|TRBV19|TRBJ2-5|TRBD2
CASSFSSGAYQETQYF
TGTGCCAGTAGTTTCTCTAGCGGAGCTTACCAAGAGACCCAGTACTTC
>-|TRBV5-4|TRBJ1-2|-
CASSLVGREGYTF
TGTGCCAGCAGCTTGGTAGGCCGGGAGGGCTACACCTTC
>-|TRBV19|TRBJ1-5|-
CASSISGGSGQPQHF
TGTGCCAGTAGTATCTCCGGGGGAAGCGGGCAGCCCCAGCATTTT
>-|TRBV3-1/TRBV3-2|TRBJ2-7|TRBD1
CASSQGDRAHEQYF
TGTGCCAGCAGCCAAGGAGACAGGGCCCACGAGCAGTACTTC
>once|TRBV12-3/TRBV12-4|TRBJ1-2|-
CASSSSRDYTF
TGTGCCAGCAGTTCGTCGCGCGACTACACCTTC
>-|TRBV7-2|TRBJ1-6|-
CASSRQNSPLHF
TGTGCCAGCAGCCGACAGAATTCACCCCTCCACTTT
>-|TRBV7-2|TRBJ1-6|TRBD1
CASSLGQGGSPLHF
TGTGCCAGCAGCTTAGGACAGGGCGGCTCACCCCTCCACTTT
>-|TRBV15|TRBJ2-5|-
CATSRDGGAGEETQYF
TGTGCCACCAGCAGAGATGGGGGGGCAGGTGAAGAGACCCAGTACTTC
>-|TRBV9|TRBJ1-1|-
CASSVQGQNTEAFF
TGTGCCAGCAGCGTACAGGGTCAGAACACTGAAGCTTTCTTT
>-|TRBV13|TRBJ1-6|TRBD1
CASSTRQGFNSPLHF
TGTGCCAGCAGCACCCGACAGGGGTTTAATTCACCCCTCCACTTT
>-|TRBV24-1|TRBJ2-7|TRBD1
CATSDPGQGSYEQYF
TGTGCCACCAGTGATCCGGGACAGGGTAGCTACGAGCAGTACTTC
>-|TRBV27|TRBJ1-3|-
CASAGLSGNTIYF
TGTGCCAGCGCCGGACTCTCTGGAAACACCATATATTTT
>-|TRBV18|TRBJ2-7|TRBD1
CASSPGTGRLEQYF
TGTGCCAGCTCACCGGGGACAGGAAGATTAGAGCAGTACTTC
>-|TRBV3-1/TRBV3-2|TRBJ2-1|TRBD2
CASSRTSGNSYNEQFF
TGTGCCAGCAGCCGGACTAGCGGGAACTCCTACAATGAGCAGTTCTTC
>-|TRBV30|TRBJ1-5|-
CAWRGGEHQPQHF
TGTGCCTGGAGGGGTGGGGAGCATCAGCCCCAGCATTTT
>-|TRBV28|TRBJ2-7|-
CASKSGGVTEYEQYF
TGTGCCAGCAAAAGTGGAGGGGTGACGGAATACGAGCAGTACTTC
>-|TRBV11-2|TRBJ1-2|TRBD1
CASSLDSRDSRGYTF
TGTGCCAGCAGCTTAGATTCCCGGGACAGTCGAGGCTACACCTTC
>-|TRBV19|TRBJ2-5|-
CASSIGRRETQYF
TGTGCCAGTAGTATAGGGAGGCGGGAGACCCAGTACTTC
>few|TRBV7-6|TRBJ2-2|-
CASSLGRPRTGELFF
TGTGCCAGCAGCTTAGGCCGGCCGCGGACCGGGGAGCTGTTTTTT
>-|TRBV5-1|TRBJ1-4|-
CASSFGQGDEKLFF
TGCGCCAGCAGCTTTGGTCAGGGCGATGAAAAACTGTTTTTT
>-|TRBV28|TRBJ1-2|TRBD1
CASSIGTAITF
TGTGCCAGCAGTATCGGGACAGCAATAACCTTC
>-|TRBV5-1|TRBJ1-1|-
CASRQSSANTEAFF
TGCGCCAGCAGACAGAGTTCGGCGAACACTGAAGCTTTCTTT
>-|TRBV5-8|TRBJ2-6|TRBD1
CASSADQGARANVLTF
TGTGCCAGCAGCGCGGACCAGGGGGCTCGGGCCAACGTCCTGACTTTC
>-|TRBV11-2|TRBJ1-1|-
CASSPGRQAAFFNTEAFF
TGTGCCAGCAGCCCAGGTCGACAGGCGGCTTTTTTTAACACTGAAGCTTTCTTT
>-|TRBV30|TRBJ1-1|TRBD1
CAWSGQGARVSWNTEAFF
TGTGCCTGGAGTGGACAGGGGGCGAGGGTTTCATGGAACACTGAAGCTTTCTTT
>-|TRBV9|TRBJ1-6|-
CASSVTEWAPSDSPLHF
TGTGCCAGCAGCGTAACCGAATGGGCCCCATCGGATTCACCCCTCCACTTT
>-|TRBV28|TRBJ1-1|-
CASIQGMNTEAFF
TGTGCCAGTATACAGGGTATGAACACTGAAGCTTTCTTT
>-|TRBV19|TRBJ2-1|-
CASSIWGGPEQFF
TGTGCCAGTAGTATTTGGGGGGGCCCTGAGCAGTTCTTC
>-|TRBV4-2|TRBJ1-1|-
CASSQVAGRQNTEAFF
TGTGCCAGCAGCCAAGTGGCGGGCCGGCAGAACACTGAAGCTTTCTTT
>once|TRBV27|TRBJ2-3|TRBD2
CASSPLAGGTDTQYF
TGTGCCAGCAGTCCCCTAGCGGGTGGGACAGATACGCAGTATTTT
>-|TRBV6-2/TRBV6-3|TRBJ2-7|-
CASSYEASSYEQYF
TGTGCCAGCAGTTACGAGGCTAGCTCCTACGAGCAGTACTTC